This entry is about one T cell receptor beta chain. The sample comes from a study of control samples from healthy donors and cancer patients. Sequenced by immunoSEQ multiplex PCR; TCRdb stores in-frame clones only, minus some. The sample records tens of thousands of clones, roughly nine tenths being singletons. The germline V gene encodes CDR1 SQVTM and CDR2 ANQGSEA. The V end lost 5 bases, the J end lost 5 bases, and 18 bases lay between the germline ends. This CDR3 comprises 14 residues. The chain has TRBV29-1 and TRBJ1-1; weak D call: TRBD1 (6 bases). The source is a man aged 50 to 60 in good health. What was sequenced was blood. The CDR3 bases are TGCAGCGTTCCCCCGGGGGCTTTAGGGACTGAAGCTTTCTTT. The encoded protein is CSVPPGALGTEAFF.